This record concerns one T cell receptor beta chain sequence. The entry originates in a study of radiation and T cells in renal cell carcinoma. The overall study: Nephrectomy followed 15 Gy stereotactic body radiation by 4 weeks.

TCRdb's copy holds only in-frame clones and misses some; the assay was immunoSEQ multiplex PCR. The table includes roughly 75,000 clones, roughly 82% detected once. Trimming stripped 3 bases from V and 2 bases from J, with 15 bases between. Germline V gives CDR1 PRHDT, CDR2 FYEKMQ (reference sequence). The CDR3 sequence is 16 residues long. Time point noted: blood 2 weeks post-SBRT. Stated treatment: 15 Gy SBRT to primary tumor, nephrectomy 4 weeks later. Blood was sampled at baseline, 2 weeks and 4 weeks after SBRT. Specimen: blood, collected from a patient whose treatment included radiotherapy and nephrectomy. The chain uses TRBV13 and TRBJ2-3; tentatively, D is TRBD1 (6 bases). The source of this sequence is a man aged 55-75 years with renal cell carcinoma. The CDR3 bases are TGTGCCAGCAGCTTGGGGGCGGGCGCCTACACAGATACGCAGTATTTT. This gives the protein CASSLGAGAYTDTQYF.